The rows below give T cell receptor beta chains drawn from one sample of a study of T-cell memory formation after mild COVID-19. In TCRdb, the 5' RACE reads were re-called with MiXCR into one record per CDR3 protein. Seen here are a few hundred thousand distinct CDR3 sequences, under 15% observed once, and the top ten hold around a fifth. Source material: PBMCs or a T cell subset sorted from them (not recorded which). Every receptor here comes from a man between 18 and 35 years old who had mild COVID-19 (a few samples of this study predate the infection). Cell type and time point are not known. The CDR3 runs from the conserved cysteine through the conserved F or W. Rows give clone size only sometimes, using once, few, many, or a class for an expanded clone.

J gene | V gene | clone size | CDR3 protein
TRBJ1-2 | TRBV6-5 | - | CASSYRGTGGGYGYTF
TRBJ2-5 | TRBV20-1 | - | CSAGPGTIQETQYF
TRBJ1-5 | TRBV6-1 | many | CASSEREYQPQHF
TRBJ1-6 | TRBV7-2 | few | CASSSTGSFHNSPLHF
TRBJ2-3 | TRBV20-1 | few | CSATPGLSTDTQYF
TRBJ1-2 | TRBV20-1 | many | CSAVQGARYGYTF
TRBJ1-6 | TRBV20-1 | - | CSACQGPNSPLHF
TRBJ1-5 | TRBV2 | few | CASSEDRQRGQPQHF
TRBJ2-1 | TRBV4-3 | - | CASSQAGLQYPNEQFF
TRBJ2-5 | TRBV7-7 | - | CASSLGATSGIGTQYF
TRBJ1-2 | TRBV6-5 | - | CASSPGQIYGYTF
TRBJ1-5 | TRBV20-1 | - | CSAREGTFSNQPQHF
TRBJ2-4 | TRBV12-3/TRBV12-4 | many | CASSLDGSSREYF
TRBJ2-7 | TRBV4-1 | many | CASSQEPGVSYEQYF
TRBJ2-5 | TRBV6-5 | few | CASSPRDRGGETQYF
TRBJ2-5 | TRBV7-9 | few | CASSKEQGVVVETQYF
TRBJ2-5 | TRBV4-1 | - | CASSHSGGAVETQYF
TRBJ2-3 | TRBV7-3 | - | CASSSRGVTPDTQYF
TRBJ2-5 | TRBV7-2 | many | CASSFSGTGQETQYF